Below are 23 T cell receptor beta chains sequenced from a single sample in a study of CD8 T cells in Susac syndrome. RNA totalling about 0.45 to 1 ug underwent reverse transcription with random hexamers. TCRdb itself ran the immunoSEQ multiplex PCR reads through MiXCR, one entry per CDR3 protein. Found here are under 200,000 distinct CDR3 sequences, approximately 94% of them singletons; the top ten hold around 0.11%. The sample consisted of CD4+ T cells from PBMCs. All receptors derive from a human donor with Susac syndrome.

The chain uses TRBV15 and TRBJ2-2; 7 bases are shared with TRBD1. The V segment lost 3 bases and the J segment 5 bases; nucleotides outside the gene matches: 3. Germline values: CDR1 LNHNV, CDR2 YYDKDF (reference sequence). This CDR3 spans 14 amino acids. CDR3 region: CATSRTGQTGELFF. In DNA, the CDR3 is TGTGCCACCAGCAGGACAGGGCAAACCGGGGAGCTGTTTTTT. The complete variable domain, with remaining parts taken from reference TRBV15 and TRBJ2-2, reads DAMVIQNPRYQVTQFGKPVTLSCSQTLNHNVMYWYQQKSSQAPKLLFHYYDKDFNNEADTPDNFQSRRPNTSFCFLDIRSPGLGDTAMYLCATSRTGQTGELFFGEGSRLTVL.

This chain links TRBV20-1 with TRBJ1-5; TRBD1 is a possible D gene (6 bases). Trimming took 3 bases from V and 8 from J, leaving 20 bases between them. The CDR3 spans 15 residues. Germline V gene lookup returns CDR1 DFQATT and CDR2 SNEGSKA (reference sequence). CDR3 DNA sequence: TGCAGTGCTAGTCGGGGGTGGGGAGGGGGTGAGCCCCAGCATTTT. Its protein product is CSASRGWGGGEPQHF.

V is TRBV19 and J is TRBJ1-1; TRBD1 agrees at 7 bases. Germline V lookup: CDR1 LNHDA, CDR2 SQIVND (reference sequence). The trim removed 4 bases at V and 0 bases at J, leaving 14 bases unmatched. This CDR3 is built from 18 residues. CDR3 in amino acids: CASSTGIDRAGLNTEAFF. DNA for the CDR3: TGTGCCAGTAGTACAGGAATCGACAGGGCCGGTCTGAACACTGAAGCTTTCTTT.

This chain links TRBV6-5 with TRBJ1-2, with unresolved D. From germline, CDR1 is MNHEY and CDR2 SVGAGI. CDR3 size: 13 residues. The V gene lost 2 bases and the J gene lost 4 bases, with 8 bases spanning the gap. For the CDR3, the DNA is TGTGCCAGCAGTTACGGTCAGAGCTATGGCTACACCTTC. Its translation is CASSYGQSYGYTF.

CDR3 residues: CASSSPEYNYGYTF. The CDR3 DNA is TGTGCCAGCAGTTCCCCGGAGTATAACTATGGCTACACCTTC. V is TRBV27 and J is TRBJ1-2; no reliable D call. The CDR3 is 14 residues long. Germline values: CDR1 MNHEY, CDR2 SMNVEV (reference sequence). The V and J ends lost 4 bases and 1 base respectively, with 10 bases between them.

Only one count was recorded for this clonotype. V gene TRBV27 combines with J gene TRBJ1-6; tentative D call: TRBD1 (6 bases). Germline V CDR1 and CDR2: MNHEY, SMNVEV (reference sequence). The V and J ends lost 4 bases and 2 bases respectively, with 9 bases between them. There are 15 residues in the CDR3. The CDR3 spells CASSSRQAYNSPLHF. CDR3 nucleotides: TGTGCCAGCAGTTCGCGACAGGCCTATAATTCACCCCTCCACTTT.

V usage is TRBV12-3 or TRBV12-4 and J usage is TRBJ2-5, with a tentative D call TRBD1 (6 bases). The V end lost 5 bases, the J end lost 3 bases, and 10 bases lay between the germline ends. The CDR3 length is 13 residues. CDR3 coding DNA: TGTGCCAGCAGTGGGGGCTGGGAAGAGACCCAGTACTTC. Translation gives CASSGGWEETQYF.

This clonotype was detected only once. The gene calls are TRBV5-1 and TRBJ2-7; D might be TRBD2 (6 bases). V was shortened by 4 bases and J by 0 bases, with 14 bases between the two germline ends. In germline, CDR1 is SGHRS, CDR2 YFSETQ. CDR3 length equals 15 residues. CDR3 sequence: CASSPVLGGSYEQYF. The DNA for the CDR3 is TGCGCCAGCAGCCCGGTCCTGGGGGGCTCCTACGAGCAGTACTTC.

J is TRBJ2-7 and V is TRBV29-1; tentative D call: TRBD1 (5 bases). The germline V gene encodes CDR1 SQVTM and CDR2 ANQGSEA. Trimming shortened V by 6 bases and J by 2 bases, and 14 bases separated the two germline ends. CDR3 length equals 13 residues. CDR3 sequence reads: CSVIGAPTYEQYF. CDR3 coding DNA: TGCAGCGTGATAGGGGCGCCGACCTACGAGCAGTACTTC.

The chain employs TRBV29-1 and TRBJ1-1; TRBD1 matches 8 bases. Losses at the gene ends were 3 bases for V and 4 bases for J; bases not matched to a gene: 16. Germline-derived CDR1 and CDR2 are SQVTM and ANQGSEA. The CDR3 runs 17 residues. The CDR3 is CSVDLSGWQGAFTEAFF. For the CDR3, the DNA is TGCAGCGTTGACTTGTCTGGATGGCAGGGGGCTTTCACTGAAGCTTTCTTT.

This chain joins TRBV7-9 and TRBJ2-2; D not resolved. Germline-derived CDR1 and CDR2 are SEHNR and FQNEAQ (reference sequence). The CDR3 is 14 residues long. Trimming removed 1 base at V and 4 bases at J, with 7 bases between. CDR3 amino acids: CASSLDLFTGELFF. Written as DNA, the CDR3 is TGTGCCAGCAGCTTAGATCTGTTCACCGGGGAGCTGTTTTTT.

The chain links TRBV5-8 to TRBJ2-4; D might be TRBD2 (5 bases). This CDR3 comprises 15 residues. Germline values: CDR1 SGHTS, CDR2 YDEGEE. V gave up 2 bases and J gave up 5 bases, with 14 bases separating them. The CDR3 nucleotides are TGTGCCAGCAGCTTCTCATCCGGGCGGGAAAACATTCAGTACTTC. This gives the protein CASSFSSGRENIQYF. Full variable domain (rest looked up from reference TRBV5-8 and TRBJ2-4): EAGVTQSPTHLIKTRGQQATLRCSPISGHTSVYWYQQALGLGLQFLLWYDEGEERNRGNFPPRFSGRQFPNYSSELNVNALELEDSALYLCASSFSSGRENIQYFGAGTRLSVL.

The chain is built from TRBV6-2 or TRBV6-3 and TRBJ2-1; D remains ambiguous. This CDR3 has 15 amino acids. The V end was cut by 0 bases, the J end by 4 bases, with 10 bases between. The germline V gene has CDR1 MNHEY and CDR2 SVGEGT. This CDR3 is CASSYSTAKYNEQFF. The CDR3 region has the DNA TGTGCCAGCAGTTACTCCACAGCTAAGTACAATGAGCAGTTCTTC.

This CDR3 reads CASSEQGSKETQYF. CDR3 DNA sequence: TGTGCCAGCAGTGAACAGGGATCAAAGGAGACCCAGTACTTC. The chain carries TRBV2 and TRBJ2-5, with D perhaps matching TRBD1 (5 bases). The germline CDR1 and CDR2 sequences are SNHLY and FYNNEI. The CDR3 loop spans 14 amino acids. The V end was cut by 2 bases, the J end by 5 bases, with 12 bases between.

J is TRBJ1-2 and V is TRBV14; no clear D gene. This CDR3 comprises 13 residues. V was pared by 2 bases and J by 4 bases, with 8 bases between. Germline CDR1 reads SGHDN; CDR2 reads FVKESK. Here the CDR3 reads CASSQQASYGYTF. DNA for the CDR3: TGTGCCAGCAGCCAACAGGCCTCCTATGGCTACACCTTC.

The genes are TRBV30 and TRBJ1-2, with TRBD1 matching 8 bases. Losses at the gene ends were 2 bases for V and 8 bases for J; bases not matched to a gene: 10. Germline V gene sequence: CDR1 GTSNPN, CDR2 SVGIG (reference sequence). This CDR3 region has 14 residues. The CDR3 sequence: CAWSISRTGKGYTF. CDR3 bases: TGTGCCTGGAGTATTTCACGGACAGGGAAGGGCTACACCTTC.

The chain couples TRBV27 to TRBJ2-7; maybe TRBD1 (5 bases). The CDR3 runs to 16 residues. V gave up 4 bases and J gave up 3 bases, with 19 bases separating them. CDR1 and CDR2 from the germline V gene are MNHEY and SMNVEV (reference sequence). This CDR3 is CASSSTVPPSFYEQYF. The CDR3 bases are TGTGCCAGCAGTTCGACAGTCCCCCCGAGTTTCTACGAGCAGTACTTC.

This clonotype was seen a single time. The rearrangement uses TRBV7-9 and TRBJ1-2, with TRBD1 as a possible D gene (5 bases). Germline V lookup: CDR1 SEHNR, CDR2 FQNEAQ (reference sequence). V lost 5 bases and J lost 4, with 17 bases in between. The CDR3 consists of 15 residues. The CDR3 region is CASSRLRDETYGYTF. The CDR3 DNA is TGTGCCAGCAGCCGCTTAAGGGACGAGACCTATGGCTACACCTTC.

V and J are TRBV29-1 and TRBJ1-5; tentative D call: TRBD1 (5 bases). V was trimmed by 2 bases and J by 4 bases, leaving 18 bases between them. Germline-derived CDR1 and CDR2 are SQVTM and ANQGSEA. The CDR3 has 16 residues. The CDR3 sequence: CSVEKRDSRPNQPQHF. In DNA, the CDR3 is TGCAGCGTTGAAAAGCGAGACAGTAGACCAAATCAGCCCCAGCATTTT.

This clonotype was found once. The genes are TRBV4-3 and TRBJ1-6; 8 nucleotides match TRBD1. Trimming at V came to 1 base and at J to 7 bases, leaving 3 bases not matched to a gene. The germline V gene encodes CDR1 LGHNA and CDR2 YSLEER. CDR3 length: 15 amino acids. CDR3 nucleotide sequence: TGCGCCAGCAGCCAAGGGACAGGGATGAATTCACCCCTCCACTTT. The encoded protein is CASSQGTGMNSPLHF.

This clonotype came up a few times. The chain is built from TRBV19 and TRBJ1-6, with TRBD1 identical over 8 bases. Germline CDR1 and CDR2: LNHDA and SQIVND (reference sequence). V lost 7 bases and J lost 7; bases outside the gene matches: 3. The CDR3 consists of 13 residues. Written as DNA, the CDR3 is TGTGCCAGTAAGACAGGGGACAATTCACCCCTCCACTTT. Amino acids: CASKTGDNSPLHF.

V is TRBV14 and J is TRBJ2-4; TRBD2 matches at 7 bases. The CDR3 covers 14 residues. Trimming took 3 bases from V and 2 from J; bases not matched to a gene: 1. Germline V lookup: CDR1 SGHDN, CDR2 FVKESK. The CDR3 protein is CASSQGGTKNIQYF. CDR3 bases: TGTGCCAGCAGCCAGGGGGGGACCAAAAACATTCAGTACTTC.

The CDR3 region is CASSLGQRNYGYTF. In DNA, the CDR3 is TGTGCCAGCAGCTTGGGACAGAGAAACTATGGCTACACCTTC. This rearrangement joins TRBV13 to TRBJ1-2; 7 bases agree with TRBD1. J was trimmed by 2 bases and V by 3 bases; bases with no gene match: 3. This CDR3 comprises 14 residues. Germline assignment: CDR1 PRHDT and CDR2 FYEKMQ (reference sequence).